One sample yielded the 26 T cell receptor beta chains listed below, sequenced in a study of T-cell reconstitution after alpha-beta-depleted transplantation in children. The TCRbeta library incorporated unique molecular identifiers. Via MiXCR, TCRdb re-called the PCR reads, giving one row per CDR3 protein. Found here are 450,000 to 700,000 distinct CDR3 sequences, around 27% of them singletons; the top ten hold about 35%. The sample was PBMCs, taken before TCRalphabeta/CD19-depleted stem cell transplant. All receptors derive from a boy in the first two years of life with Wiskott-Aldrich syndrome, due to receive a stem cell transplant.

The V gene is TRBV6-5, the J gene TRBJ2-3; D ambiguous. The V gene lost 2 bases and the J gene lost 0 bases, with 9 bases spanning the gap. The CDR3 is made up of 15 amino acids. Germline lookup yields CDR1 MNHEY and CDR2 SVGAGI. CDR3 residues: CASSYQARSTDTQYF. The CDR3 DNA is TGTGCCAGCAGTTACCAGGCGCGGAGCACAGATACGCAGTATTTT.

The CDR3 nucleotides read TGTGCCAGCAGTACCTTGGACTACCAAGAGACCCAGTACTTC. Its protein is CASSTLDYQETQYF. The chain uses TRBV25-1 and TRBJ2-5; perhaps TRBD2 as D (5 bases). Germline-derived CDR1 and CDR2 are MGHDK and SYGVNS. The CDR3 is made up of 14 amino acids. Trimming took off 5 bases at V and 0 bases at J, with 10 bases between the two ends.

As DNA, the CDR3 is TGCAGTGCTAGTCGGGGGGCTGGGAGCACAGATACGCAGTATTTT. This sequence encodes CSASRGAGSTDTQYF. The chain links TRBV20-1 to TRBJ2-3; D possibly corresponds to TRBD2 (7 bases). The V end lost 3 bases, the J end lost 0 bases, and 13 bases lay between the germline ends. The CDR3 length is 15 residues. Germline CDR1 is DFQATT and CDR2 is SNEGSKA (reference sequence).

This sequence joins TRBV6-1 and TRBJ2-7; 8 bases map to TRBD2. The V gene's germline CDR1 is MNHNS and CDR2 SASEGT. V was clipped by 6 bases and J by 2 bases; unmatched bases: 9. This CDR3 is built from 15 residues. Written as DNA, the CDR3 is TGTGCCAGCAGAGAAATAGCGGGACGGGCCTACGAGCAGTACTTC. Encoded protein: CASREIAGRAYEQYF.

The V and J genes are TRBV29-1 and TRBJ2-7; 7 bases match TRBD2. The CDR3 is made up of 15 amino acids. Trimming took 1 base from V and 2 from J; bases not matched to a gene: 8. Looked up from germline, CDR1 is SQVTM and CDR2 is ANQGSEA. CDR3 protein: CSVEGTRGTTYEQYF. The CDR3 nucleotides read TGCAGCGTTGAAGGCACGCGGGGGACTACCTACGAGCAGTACTTC.

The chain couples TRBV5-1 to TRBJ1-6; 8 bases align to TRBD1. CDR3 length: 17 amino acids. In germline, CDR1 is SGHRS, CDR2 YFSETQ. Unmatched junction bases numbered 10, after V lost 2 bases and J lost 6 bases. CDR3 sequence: CASSLNPLTGVNSPLHF. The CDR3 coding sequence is TGCGCCAGCAGCTTAAACCCTTTGACAGGGGTTAATTCACCCCTCCACTTT.

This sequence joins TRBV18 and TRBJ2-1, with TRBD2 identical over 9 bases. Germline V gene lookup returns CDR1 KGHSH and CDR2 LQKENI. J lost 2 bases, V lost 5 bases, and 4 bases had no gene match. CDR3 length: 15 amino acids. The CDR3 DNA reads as TGTGCCAGCTCAAGACTAGCGGTGGCCTACAATGAGCAGTTCTTC. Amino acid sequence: CASSRLAVAYNEQFF.

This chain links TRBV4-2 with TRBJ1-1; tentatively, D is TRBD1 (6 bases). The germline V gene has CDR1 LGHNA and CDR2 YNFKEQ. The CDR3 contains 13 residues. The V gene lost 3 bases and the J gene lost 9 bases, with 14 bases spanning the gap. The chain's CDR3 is CASSQGTRTKAFF. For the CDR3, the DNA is TGTGCCAGCAGCCAGGGGACAAGAACGAAAGCTTTCTTT.

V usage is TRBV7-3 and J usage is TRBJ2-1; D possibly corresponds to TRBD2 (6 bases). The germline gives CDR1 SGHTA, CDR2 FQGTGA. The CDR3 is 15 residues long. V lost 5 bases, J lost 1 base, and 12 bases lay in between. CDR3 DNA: TGTGCCAGCAGCCTCGGGAGTACGTCCTACAATGAGCAGTTCTTC. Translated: CASSLGSTSYNEQFF. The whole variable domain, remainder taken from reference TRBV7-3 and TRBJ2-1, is GAGVSQTPSNKVTEKGKYVELRCDPISGHTALYWYRQSLGQGPEFLIYFQGTGAADDSGLPNDRFFAVRPEGSVSTLKIQRTERGDSAVYLCASSLGSTSYNEQFFGPGTRLTVL.

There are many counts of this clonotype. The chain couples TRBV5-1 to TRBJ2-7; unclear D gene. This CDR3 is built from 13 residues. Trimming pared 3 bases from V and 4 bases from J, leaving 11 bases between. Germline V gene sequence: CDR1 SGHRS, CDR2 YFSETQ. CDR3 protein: CASSWKDGYEQYF. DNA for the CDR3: TGCGCCAGCAGCTGGAAGGACGGTTACGAGCAGTACTTC.

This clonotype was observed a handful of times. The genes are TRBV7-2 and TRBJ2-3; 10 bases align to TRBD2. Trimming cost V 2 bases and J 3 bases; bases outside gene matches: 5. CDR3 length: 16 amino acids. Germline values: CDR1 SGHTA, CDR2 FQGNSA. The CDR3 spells CASSLIAGGGTDTQYF. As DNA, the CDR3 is TGTGCCAGCAGCTTAATAGCGGGAGGTGGAACAGATACGCAGTATTTT.

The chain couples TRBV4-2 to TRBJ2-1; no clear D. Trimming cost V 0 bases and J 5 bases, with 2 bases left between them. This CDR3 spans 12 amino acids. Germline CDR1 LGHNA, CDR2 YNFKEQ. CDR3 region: CASSQDHNEQFF. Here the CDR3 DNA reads TGTGCCAGCAGCCAAGACCACAATGAGCAGTTCTTC.

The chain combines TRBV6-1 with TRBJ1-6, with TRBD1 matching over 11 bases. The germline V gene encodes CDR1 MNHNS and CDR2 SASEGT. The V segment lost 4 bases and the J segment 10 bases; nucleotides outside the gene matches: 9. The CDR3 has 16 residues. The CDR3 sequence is CASSGHRDRGRSPLHF. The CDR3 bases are TGTGCCAGCAGTGGACACCGGGACAGGGGGAGATCACCCCTCCACTTT.

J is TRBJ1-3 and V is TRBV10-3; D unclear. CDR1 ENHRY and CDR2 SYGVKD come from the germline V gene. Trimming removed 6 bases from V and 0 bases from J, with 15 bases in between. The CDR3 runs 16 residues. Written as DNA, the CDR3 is TGTGCCATCAGCGTTATTAAGTCGAGCTCTGGAAACACCATATATTTT. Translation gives CAISVIKSSSGNTIYF.

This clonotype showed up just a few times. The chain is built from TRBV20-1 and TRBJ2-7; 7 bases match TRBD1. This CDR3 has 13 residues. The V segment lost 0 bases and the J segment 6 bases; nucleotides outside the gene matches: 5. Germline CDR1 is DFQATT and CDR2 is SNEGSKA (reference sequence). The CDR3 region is CSARDDRAGEQYF. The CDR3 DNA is TGCAGTGCTAGAGATGACAGGGCGGGCGAGCAGTACTTC.

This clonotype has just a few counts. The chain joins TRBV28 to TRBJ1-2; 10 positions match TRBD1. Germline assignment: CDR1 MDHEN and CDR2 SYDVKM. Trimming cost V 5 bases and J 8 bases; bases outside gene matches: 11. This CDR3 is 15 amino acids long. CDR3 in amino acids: CASSPSKGTGEGYTF. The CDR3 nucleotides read TGTGCCAGCAGTCCATCGAAGGGGACAGGGGAAGGCTACACCTTC.

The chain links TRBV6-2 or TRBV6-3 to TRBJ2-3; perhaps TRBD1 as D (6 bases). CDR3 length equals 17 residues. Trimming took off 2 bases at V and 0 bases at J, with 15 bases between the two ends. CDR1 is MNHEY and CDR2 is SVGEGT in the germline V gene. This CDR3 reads CASSYAQGSSSTDTQYF. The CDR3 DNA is TGTGCCAGCAGTTACGCGCAGGGGAGTTCTAGCACAGATACGCAGTATTTT.

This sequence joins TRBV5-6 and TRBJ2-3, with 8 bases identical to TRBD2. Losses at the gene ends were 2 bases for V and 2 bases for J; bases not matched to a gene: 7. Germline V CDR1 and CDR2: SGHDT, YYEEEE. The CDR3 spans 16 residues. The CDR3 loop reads CASSLRTSGITDTQYF. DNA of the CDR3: TGTGCCAGCAGCTTACGTACTAGCGGAATCACAGATACGCAGTATTTT.

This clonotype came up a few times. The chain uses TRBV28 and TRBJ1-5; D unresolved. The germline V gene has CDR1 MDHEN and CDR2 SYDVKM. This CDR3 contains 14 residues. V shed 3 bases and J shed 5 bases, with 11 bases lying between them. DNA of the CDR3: TGTGCCAGCAGTTTCGCGCAGTCGCATCAGCCCCAGCATTTT. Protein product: CASSFAQSHQPQHF.

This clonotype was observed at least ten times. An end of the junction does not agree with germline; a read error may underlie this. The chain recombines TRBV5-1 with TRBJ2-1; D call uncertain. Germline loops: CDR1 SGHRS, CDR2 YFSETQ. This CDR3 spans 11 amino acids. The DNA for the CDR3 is TGTGCCAGCAGCCGGAACAATGAGCAGTTCTTC. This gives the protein CASSRNNEQFF.

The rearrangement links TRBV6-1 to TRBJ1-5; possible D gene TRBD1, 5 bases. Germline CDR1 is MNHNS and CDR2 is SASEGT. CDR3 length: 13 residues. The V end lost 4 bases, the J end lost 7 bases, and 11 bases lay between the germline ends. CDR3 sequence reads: CASSGTGSQPQHF. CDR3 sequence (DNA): TGTGCCAGCAGTGGAACAGGAAGCCAGCCCCAGCATTTT.

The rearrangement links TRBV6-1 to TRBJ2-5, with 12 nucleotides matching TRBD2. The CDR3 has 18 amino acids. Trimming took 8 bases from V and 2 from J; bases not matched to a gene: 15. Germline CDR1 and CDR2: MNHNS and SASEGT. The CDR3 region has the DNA TGTGCCAGCGACTCCCTAGCGGGAGGGCGAGTAGGGCAAGAGACCCAGTACTTC. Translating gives CASDSLAGGRVGQETQYF.

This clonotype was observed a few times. CDR3 loop: CASSFSAYQETQYF. The CDR3 DNA reads as TGCGCCAGCAGCTTCAGCGCGTACCAAGAGACCCAGTACTTC. The chain employs TRBV5-1 and TRBJ2-5; D remains ambiguous. V gave up 2 bases and J gave up 0 bases, with 8 bases separating them. The CDR3 sequence is 14 residues long. Looked up from germline, CDR1 is SGHRS and CDR2 is YFSETQ.

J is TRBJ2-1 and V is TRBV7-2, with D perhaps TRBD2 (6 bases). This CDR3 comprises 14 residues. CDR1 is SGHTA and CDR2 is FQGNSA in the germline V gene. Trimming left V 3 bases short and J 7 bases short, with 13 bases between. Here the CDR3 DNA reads TGTGCCAGCAGCTTGCGGGACTTCAGGAATGAGCAGTTCTTC. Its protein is CASSLRDFRNEQFF. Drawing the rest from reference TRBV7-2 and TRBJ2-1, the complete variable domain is GAGVSQSPSNKVTEKGKDVELRCDPISGHTALYWYRQSLGQGLEFLIYFQGNSAPDKSGLPSDRFSAERTGGSVSTLTIQRTQQEDSAVYLCASSLRDFRNEQFFGPGTRLTVL.

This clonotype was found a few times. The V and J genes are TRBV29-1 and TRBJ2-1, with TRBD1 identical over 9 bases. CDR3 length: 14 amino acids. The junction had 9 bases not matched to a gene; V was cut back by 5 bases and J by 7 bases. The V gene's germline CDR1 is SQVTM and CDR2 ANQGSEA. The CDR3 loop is CSVTTGGSPNEQFF. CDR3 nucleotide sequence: TGCAGCGTTACCACAGGGGGCTCTCCGAATGAGCAGTTCTTC.

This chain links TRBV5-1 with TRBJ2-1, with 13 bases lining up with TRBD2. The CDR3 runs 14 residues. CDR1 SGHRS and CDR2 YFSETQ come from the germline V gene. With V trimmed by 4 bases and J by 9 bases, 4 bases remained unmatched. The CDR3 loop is CASSGTSGIGEQFF. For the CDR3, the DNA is TGCGCCAGCAGCGGGACTAGCGGGATCGGTGAGCAGTTCTTC.